These T cell receptor beta chains were read from a single sample in a study of immune evolution from preneoplasia to lung adenocarcinoma. Produced via immunoSEQ multiplex PCR; TCRdb's table is partial and in-frame only. Of some 37,000 clones detected, 74% appear once; the ten largest clones hold around 6.5%. Sequenced sample: FFPE invasive lung adenocarcinoma tissue. Receptors originate from a person aged 60 to 70 with lung adenocarcinoma. The conserved cysteine and the conserved F or W are not part of the CDR3 here. Clone size, where shown, is once, few, many, or a class for clones that have expanded.

>TRBJ2-7|TRBV4-1|NA
ASSPYTSGRGRGQY
>TRBJ2-7|TRBV9|NA
ASSVASPSYEQY
>TRBJ2-1|TRBV28|NA
ASRPSAPYNEQF
>TRBJ1-1|TRBV11-3|NA
ASSPRTGKNTEAF
>TRBJ2-3|TRBV19|NA
ASRGVPDTQY
>TRBJ2-7|TRBV9|NA
ASSVGGSGGSYEQY
>TRBJ2-7|TRBV19|few
ASSIGWGSGEQY
>TRBJ1-5|TRBV10-2|NA
ASSESEGGYSNQPQH
>TRBJ2-1|TRBV11-2|once
ASSLGLPVGNEQF
>TRBJ2-7|TRBV30|once
ACNRGGASYEQY
>TRBJ2-1|TRBV7-3|few
ASSRNPVGLAGANEQF
>TRBJ2-3|TRBV29-1|NA
SVLLVGTQY
>TRBJ2-1|TRBV18|NA
ASSELTSYNEQF
>TRBJ2-1|TRBV5-4|few
ASSLDRGSYNEQF
>TRBJ2-2|TRBV18|NA
ASAPNRGGELF
>TRBJ2-7|TRBV18|few
ASSPTSGRSYEQY
>TRBJ1-3|TRBV5-6|few
ASSLPGNSGNTIY
>TRBJ2-1|TRBV6-1|NA
TGGDYNEQF
>TRBJ2-3|TRBV5-1|NA
ASSLGTSGSGQDTQY
>TRBJ1-5|TRBV27|few
ARSGTSNQPQH
>TRBJ1-2|TRBV27|NA
ASSTWGREAGYT
>TRBJ2-7|TRBV27|few
ATRRLAGAHEQY
>TRBJ2-3|TRBV7-7|NA
ASSLGRGLAGGPRTDTQY
>TRBJ2-4|TRBV4-1|NA
ASSQDSGFGGSRAKNIQY
>TRBJ2-1|TRBV5-4|NA
ASRAKPSSGSFEQF
>TRBJ2-1|TRBV27|NA
ASSPGLGWEGEQF
>TRBJ2-3|TRBV29-1|NA
SVGGRDGTDTQY
>TRBJ2-2|TRBV29-1|NA
SVVQGKGNTGELF
>TRBJ2-1|TRBV5-4|NA
ASSQVGDRDHEQF
>TRBJ2-5|TRBV5-6|NA
ASSGDHQPRETQY
>TRBJ2-7|TRBV19|few
ASTPGTGSYEQY
>TRBJ2-7|TRBV7-3|NA
ASSLKGQGAYEQY
>TRBJ2-3|TRBV7-2|NA
ASSFPGGQQEISTDTQY
>TRBJ2-1|TRBV28|NA
ASAPGLAGQNEQF
>TRBJ2-7|TRBV5-4|once
ASSPGGLASYEQY
>TRBJ1-2|TRBV5-1|NA
ASSEQGYGYT
>TRBJ1-1|TRBV19|NA
ASSRRGQSDTEAF
>TRBJ2-1|TRBV14|NA
ASSPQIGEQF
>TRBJ2-1|TRBV19|NA
ASSISRGQGHEQF
>TRBJ2-6|TRBV9|once
ASSATGSGANVLT
>TRBJ1-3|TRBV25-1|NA
ASSRRRDRGRNTIY
>TRBJ1-2|TRBV5-1|NA
ASSATGGYGYT
>TRBJ1-1|TRBV11-2|NA
ASSLDKRGAF
>TRBJ1-5|TRBV21-1|medium-sized
ASSPRSGGYQPQH
>TRBJ1-2|TRBV5-1|NA
ASSPMTGGAGYT
>TRBJ2-7|TRBV18|NA
ASSPSQGGLYEQY
>TRBJ2-3|TRBV11-2|NA
ASSLQGIWGTDTQY
>TRBJ1-1|TRBV4-2|few
ASSQGDPSGSEAF
>TRBJ2-7|TRBV6-6|NA
ATRAGGYEQY
>TRBJ2-7|TRBV12-2|NA
ASRLRGNHEQY